This T cell receptor (beta chain) was sequenced in a study of OX40 agonist ivuxolimab in advanced cancers. The assay was immunoSEQ multiplex PCR, and TCRdb's table has in-frame clones only and misses some. The sample yields about 66,000 clones, about 85% seen once. The table lists this clone with a count of one. The length of the CDR3 is 15 residues. The J segment lost 8 bases and the V segment lost 2 bases, leaving 6 bases of the junction unmatched. The germline V gene encodes CDR1 MNHEY and CDR2 SVGAGI. This specimen consisted of CD4+ or CD8+ T cells sorted from blood, obtained in a trial of the OX40 agonist ivuxolimab. The receptor was derived from an adult with an advanced solid tumor such as melanoma, head and neck, liver or kidney cancer. This chain connects TRBV6-5 to TRBJ1-6, with 7 nucleotides matching TRBD1. CDR3 in DNA: TGTGCCAGCAGTTACGAGGGGGCGTTTGATTCACCCCTCCACTTT. It is translated as CASSYEGAFDSPLHF.